The rows below give T cell receptor beta chains drawn from one sample of a study of blood T cell repertoires in COVID-19. Method: immunoSEQ multiplex PCR; TCRdb's copy keeps in-frame clones and lacks some. The sample yields some 220,000 clones, over 70% seen once. Sequenced input: peripheral blood. These receptors were collected from a woman aged 70-85 years with acute or convalescent COVID-19. Each CDR3 is given with its conserved first and last residue. The order of the fields is V gene, J gene, clone size, D gene, CDR3 protein, CDR3 DNA. A D gene is named only where the DNA matches it firmly. Where a row states a size, it is once, few, many or the class of an expanded clone; other rows omit it.

>TRBV2|TRBJ2-5|.|TRBD2
CASSLAGGPGETQYF
TGTGCCAGCAGTTTAGCGGGGGGGCCGGGGGAGACCCAGTACTTC
>TRBV4-2|TRBJ2-5|.|TRBD2
CASSQDWYGSGTSGGLKETQYF
TGTGCCAGCAGCCAAGATTGGTACGGGTCAGGGACTAGCGGGGGGTTGAAAGAGACCCAGTACTTC
>TRBV19|TRBJ2-1|.|TRBD1
CASSNPGTGNLHEQFF
TGTGCCAGTAGTAATCCCGGGACAGGGAACTTGCATGAGCAGTTCTTC
>TRBV5-1|TRBJ2-7|.|TRBD2
CASSLGPTGLADEQYF
TGCGCCAGCAGCTTGGGACCTACGGGACTAGCTGACGAGCAGTACTTC
>TRBV19|TRBJ2-7|.|.
CASRRRGHYEQYF
TGTGCCAGTCGTCGGAGGGGGCATTACGAGCAGTACTTC
>TRBV5-8|TRBJ1-2|.|TRBD1
CASSGRTGDRHGYTF
TGTGCCAGCAGCGGGCGGACAGGGGATCGGCATGGCTACACCTTC
>TRBV27|TRBJ1-1|.|.
CASRFGAGLEAFF
TGTGCCAGCAGATTTGGGGCGGGACTTGAAGCTTTCTTT
>TRBV11-1|TRBJ2-1|.|.
CASSLALGAGNEQFF
TGTGCCAGCAGCTTAGCCCTGGGTGCGGGCAATGAGCAGTTCTTC
>TRBV24-1|TRBJ2-2|.|TRBD2
CATRGGGDTGELFF
TGTGCCACCAGAGGCGGGGGTGACACCGGGGAGCTGTTTTTT
>TRBV10-2|TRBJ2-7|.|.
CASSEENLYEQYF
TGCGCCAGCAGTGAGGAGAACTTGTACGAGCAGTACTTC
>TRBV5-5|TRBJ2-3|.|TRBD2
CASSLGSGGHTDTQYF
TGTGCCAGCAGCTTGGGTAGCGGGGGGCATACAGATACGCAGTATTTT
>TRBV5-1|TRBJ2-7|.|.
CASSLDAVGQSYEQYF
TGCGCCAGCAGCTTGGATGCGGTCGGCCAGAGCTACGAGCAGTACTTC
>TRBV2|TRBJ2-5|once|TRBD1
CASSALTGGETQYF
TGTGCCAGCAGTGCCCTGACAGGGGGCGAGACCCAGTACTTC
>TRBV9|TRBJ2-2|.|TRBD1
CASSDPRQGANTGELFF
TGTGCCAGCAGCGACCCCAGACAGGGGGCGAACACCGGGGAGCTGTTTTTT
>TRBV7-9|TRBJ1-4|.|.
CASSFPGNEKLFF
TGTGCCAGCAGCTTCCCAGGGAATGAAAAACTGTTTTTT
>TRBV6-5|TRBJ1-2|.|.
CASSYSLQNYGYTF
TGTGCCAGCAGTTACTCGTTACAGAACTATGGCTACACCTTC
>TRBV27|TRBJ2-2|.|.
CASSYETGRPGYTGELFF
TGTGCCAGCAGTTACGAGACAGGAAGACCGGGGTACACCGGGGAGCTGTTTTTT
>TRBV7-2|TRBJ2-2|.|.
CASSPRLELFF
TGTGCCAGCAGCCCCCGTTTGGAGCTGTTTTTT
>TRBV5-1|TRBJ1-6|.|TRBD1
CASSPGTGGDSPLHF
TGCGCCAGCAGCCCCGGGACAGGGGGCGATTCACCCCTCCACTTT
>TRBV7-2|TRBJ1-2|.|.
CASSLSGLGGNGYTF
TGTGCCAGCAGCTTGTCAGGCCTAGGGGGTAATGGCTACACCTTC
>TRBV11-2|TRBJ1-2|.|.
CASSPLGTTNYGYTF
TGTGCCAGCAGCCCCCTAGGGACTACGAACTATGGCTACACCTTC
>TRBV11-2|TRBJ2-5|.|.
CASSLDPGQETQYF
TGTGCCAGCAGCTTAGATCCAGGCCAAGAGACCCAGTACTTC
>TRBV9|TRBJ2-7|.|TRBD1
CASSVGVDRQQYF
TGTGCCAGCAGCGTAGGGGTGGACAGGCAGCAGTACTTC
>TRBV18|TRBJ1-2|.|TRBD1
CASLTGQGYGYTF
TGTGCCAGCTTAACTGGACAGGGTTATGGCTACACCTTC
>TRBV4-1|TRBJ1-2|.|.
CASSQAGAGHYGYTF
TGCGCCAGCAGCCAAGCTGGGGCAGGGCACTATGGCTACACCTTC
>TRBV20-1|TRBJ2-5|.|.
CSAKERETQYF
TGCAGTGCTAAAGAGAGGGAGACCCAGTACTTC
>TRBV3-1/TRBV3-2|TRBJ1-5|few|.
CASSQQWRDQPQHF
TGTGCCAGCAGCCAACAATGGAGGGACCAGCCCCAGCATTTT
>TRBV9|TRBJ2-5|.|.
CASSVSEETQYF
TGTGCCAGCAGCGTATCTGAAGAGACCCAGTACTTC
>TRBV5-6|TRBJ2-3|.|TRBD2
CASSTGLALQYF
TGTGCCAGCAGCACCGGACTAGCTTTGCAGTATTTT
>TRBV7-2|TRBJ2-5|.|.
CASTPLGSPGETQYF
TGTGCCAGCACACCTTTGGGATCCCCGGGGGAGACCCAGTACTTC
>TRBV6-5|TRBJ2-5|.|.
CASSRTGNGQETQYF
TGTGCCAGCAGTAGGACGGGAAATGGGCAAGAGACCCAGTACTTC
>TRBV18|TRBJ2-7|.|.
CASSSTALEQYF
TGTGCCAGCTCATCTACAGCCCTAGAGCAGTACTTC
>TRBV24-1|TRBJ1-1|.|.
CATSMGGEGMNTEAFF
TGTGCCACCAGTATGGGGGGTGAGGGGATGAACACTGAAGCTTTCTTT
>TRBV6-1|TRBJ2-5|.|.
CASSWSRETQYF
TGTGCCAGCAGTTGGAGCCGAGAGACCCAGTACTTC
>TRBV9|TRBJ1-2|.|TRBD1
CASSTSTGAVIWGYTF
TGTGCCAGCAGCACCTCCACAGGGGCAGTGATTTGGGGCTACACCTTC
>TRBV3-1/TRBV3-2|TRBJ1-6|.|.
CASSHAPSTNNSPLHF
TGTGCCAGCAGTCACGCTCCCAGTACGAATAATTCACCCCTCCACTTT
>TRBV6-4|TRBJ2-3|.|TRBD2
CASSASGGRSDTQYF
TGTGCCAGCAGCGCTAGCGGGGGGCGGTCGGATACGCAGTATTTT
>TRBV30|TRBJ1-2|.|.
CAWDRRNNYGYTF
TGTGCCTGGGACAGGCGAAATAACTATGGCTACACCTTC
>TRBV5-1|TRBJ2-3|.|.
CASSFGRGPGADTQYF
TGCGCCAGCAGCTTCGGGAGGGGGCCCGGGGCAGATACGCAGTATTTT
>TRBV5-1|TRBJ2-1|.|TRBD1
CASSWTGASAADEQFF
TGCGCCAGCAGCTGGACAGGGGCTTCAGCGGCGGATGAGCAGTTCTTC
>TRBV11-2|TRBJ2-3|once|.
CASSPQTAGDTQYF
TGTGCCAGCAGCCCGCAGACAGCAGGGGATACGCAGTATTTT
>TRBV6-2/TRBV6-3|TRBJ2-1|.|TRBD2
CASSPLSGTSNEQFF
TGTGCCAGCAGTCCGCTGTCCGGGACTAGCAATGAGCAGTTCTTC
>TRBV4-1|TRBJ2-2|once|.
CASSQESPGPNAGELFF
TGCGCCAGCAGCCAAGAAAGTCCAGGGCCTAACGCCGGGGAGCTGTTTTTT
>TRBV9|TRBJ1-6|.|TRBD1
CASSVTGVSSYNSPLHF
TGTGCCAGCAGCGTTACAGGGGTAAGCTCCTATAATTCACCCCTCCACTTT
>TRBV28|TRBJ2-1|once|.
CASITGDGGHNEQFF
TGTGCCAGCATTACAGGAGACGGGGGGCACAATGAGCAGTTCTTC
>TRBV6-2/TRBV6-3|TRBJ1-5|.|TRBD1
CASSYLQGARGQPQHF
TGTGCCAGCAGTTACCTTCAGGGGGCGAGAGGTCAGCCCCAGCATTTT
>TRBV10-3|TRBJ1-1|.|TRBD1
CAISEATGGGAFF
TGTGCCATCAGTGAGGCGACAGGGGGGGGAGCTTTCTTT
>TRBV7-9|TRBJ2-1|few|TRBD1
CASSLRRQGHNEQFF
TGTGCCAGCAGCTTAAGACGACAGGGGCACAATGAGCAGTTCTTC
>TRBV6-5|TRBJ2-7|.|TRBD1
CASSSPGQGHEQYF
TGTGCCAGCAGTTCTCCGGGACAGGGACACGAGCAGTACTTC
>TRBV5-4|TRBJ1-2|.|TRBD1
CASSFQGDRGYGYTF
TGTGCCAGCAGCTTCCAGGGGGACAGGGGCTATGGCTACACCTTC
>TRBV2|TRBJ1-6|few|TRBD1
CASKLTGDPNSPLHF
TGTGCCAGCAAACTGACAGGGGACCCTAATTCACCCCTCCACTTT
>TRBV6-2/TRBV6-3|TRBJ2-2|.|TRBD2
CASSSGGATNTGELFF
TGTGCCAGCAGTAGCGGGGGGGCGACGAACACCGGGGAGCTGTTTTTT
>TRBV24-1|TRBJ2-3|.|TRBD1
CATSDRDRGARDTQYF
TGTGCCACCAGTGACCGGGACAGGGGGGCGAGAGATACGCAGTATTTT
>TRBV3-1/TRBV3-2|TRBJ1-3|.|TRBD1
CASSLTGPGNTIYF
TGTGCCAGCAGCCTGACAGGGCCCGGAAACACCATATATTTT
>TRBV9|TRBJ1-4|once|.
CASSAAGDGEKLFF
TGTGCCAGCAGCGCAGCAGGGGATGGGGAAAAACTGTTTTTT
>TRBV5-6|TRBJ1-6|once|TRBD1
CASSLRGPPLHF
TGTGCCAGCAGCCTCAGGGGGCCACCCCTCCACTTT
>TRBV15|TRBJ1-2|once|.
CATSRGGQSGYGYTF
TGTGCCACCAGCAGGGGCGGACAGAGCGGATATGGCTACACCTTC
>TRBV29-1|TRBJ2-1|once|TRBD2
CSVRGTSGGREQFF
TGCAGCGTTAGAGGGACTAGCGGGGGTCGTGAGCAGTTCTTC
>TRBV9|TRBJ1-2|.|.
CASSVLSLQANYGYTF
TGTGCCAGCAGCGTATTGAGTCTCCAAGCTAACTATGGCTACACCTTC